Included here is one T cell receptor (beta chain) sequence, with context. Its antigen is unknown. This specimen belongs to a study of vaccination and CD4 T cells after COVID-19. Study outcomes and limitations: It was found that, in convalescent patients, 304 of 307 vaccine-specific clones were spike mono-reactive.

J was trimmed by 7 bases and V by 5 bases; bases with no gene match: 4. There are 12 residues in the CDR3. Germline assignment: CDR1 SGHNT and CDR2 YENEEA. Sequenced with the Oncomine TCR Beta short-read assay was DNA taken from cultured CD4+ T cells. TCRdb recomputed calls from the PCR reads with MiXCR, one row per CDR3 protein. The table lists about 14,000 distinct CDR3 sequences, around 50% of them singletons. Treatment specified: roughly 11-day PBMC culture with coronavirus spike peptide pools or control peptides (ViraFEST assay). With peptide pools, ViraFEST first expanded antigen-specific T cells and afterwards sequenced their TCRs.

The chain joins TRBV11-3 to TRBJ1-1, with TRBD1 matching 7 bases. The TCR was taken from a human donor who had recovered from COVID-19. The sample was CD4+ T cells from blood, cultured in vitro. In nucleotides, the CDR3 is TGTGCCAGCAGCACCCGGGACAGTGAAGCTTTCTTT. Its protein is CASSTRDSEAFF. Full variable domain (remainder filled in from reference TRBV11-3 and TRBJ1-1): EAGVVQSPRYKIIEKKQPVAFWCNPISGHNTLYWYLQNLGQGPELLIRYENEEAVDDSQLPKDRFSAERLKGVDSTLKIQPAELGDSAVYLCASSTRDSEAFFGQGTRLTVV.